This T cell receptor beta chain was sequenced during a study of Ad26.COV2.S vaccination and SARS-CoV-2 variants. Overall study context: Ad26.COV2.S was injected intramuscularly once or twice, 56 days apart. Study results and limitations: Vaccine and placebo recipients had similar non-spike TCR breadth. While placebo recipients had lower spike-specific TCR breadth, vaccine recipients had more.

V lost 2 bases and J 2 bases, leaving 7 bases between the germline ends. The V gene's germline CDR1 is SEHNR and CDR2 FQNEAQ (reference sequence). The CDR3 extends over 13 amino acids. This clone was seen just once. Its antigen remains unidentified. Sequenced by immunoSEQ multiplex PCR; TCRdb stores in-frame clones only, minus some. The sample has about 350,000 clones; roughly 84% are singletons. Treatment here: approximately 18 received Ad26.COV2.S at low or high dose, single or two shots; several received placebo; per-sample allocation not given. Collection of the samples took place on day 63 after the first injection of vaccine or placebo. In Boston, an adult donor aged 18-55 years took part.

This material consisted of peripheral blood, taken in a trial of Ad26.COV2.S vaccine versus placebo. The TCR comes from a person between 18 and 65 years old who received the Ad26.COV2.S COVID-19 vaccine or a placebo. The genes are TRBV7-9 and TRBJ2-7; no reliable D call. The CDR3 sequence: CASSLKGTYEQYF. In DNA form, the CDR3 reads TGTGCCAGCAGCTTAAAAGGTACCTACGAGCAGTACTTC.